Listed below are T cell receptor beta chains from one sample, sequenced in a study of identical twins. TCRdb called the 5' RACE reads again in MiXCR, with one record for every CDR3 protein. Among under 350,000 distinct CDR3 sequences, 7.5% to 9.5% were seen once, and the ten largest hold around 7.1%. The data were also submitted as part of a second study, on yellow fever vaccine responses in identical twins.

The sequenced material came from CD8+ T cells sorted from blood. The receptors derive from a woman in her late teens or twenties in good health. CDR3s include the opening cysteine and the closing phenylalanine or tryptophan. The D gene is left open where the match is weak. Clone size is given for some rows only: seen once, a few or many times, or a class if the clone is expanded.

>TRBV5-6|TRBD2|TRBJ2-2|few
TGTGCCAGCAGCTTGGCCGGAGTTTTGGCGGGAGACACCGGGGAGCTGTTTTTT
CASSLAGVLAGDTGELFF
>TRBV5-1|.|TRBJ2-1|many
TGCGCCAGCAGCTTGGAGGGGGGGGCGAATGAGCAGTTCTTC
CASSLEGGANEQFF
>TRBV5-1|TRBD1|TRBJ2-2|many
TGCGCCAGCAACCCGGGACAGGCGAACACCGGGGAGCTGTTTTTT
CASNPGQANTGELFF
>TRBV20-1|.|TRBJ2-1|few
TGCAGTGTTCCGATCGGGGTAGTCTTGTTCTTC
CSVPIGVVLFF
>TRBV7-9|.|TRBJ2-5|.
TGTGCCAGCAGCTGGGAGGTGGGGACCTCTTACTTC
CASSWEVGTSYF
>TRBV30|.|TRBJ1-6|.
TGTGCCTGGAGTGTGGCCACTCTTAATTCACCCCTCCACTTT
CAWSVATLNSPLHF
>TRBV29-1|TRBD1|TRBJ1-1|many
TGCAGCGTTTGGACAGGGATAGAAGCTTTCTTT
CSVWTGIEAFF
>TRBV15|.|TRBJ2-2|few
TGTGCCACCAGCAGTGGACAGACTGACACCGGGGAGCTGTTTTTT
CATSSGQTDTGELFF
>TRBV29-1|.|TRBJ2-4|many
TGCAGCGTCCCCGGCAGGGAAAACATTCAGTACTTC
CSVPGRENIQYF
>TRBV4-3|.|TRBJ2-1|many
TGCGCCAGCGGCCTGAGGCTCGACAATGAGCAGTTCTTC
CASGLRLDNEQFF
>TRBV9|TRBD2|TRBJ2-2|.
TGTGCCAGCAGCGGGAGCGGGAGGGCAGAGCGCCGGGAGCTGTTTTTT
CASSGSGRAERRELFF
>TRBV6-1|TRBD2|TRBJ2-5|many
TGTGCCAGCAGCCCACGTCCGGGGGGGCCCTTGGGGACCCAGTACTTC
CASSPRPGGPLGTQYF
>TRBV2|.|TRBJ2-7|.
TGTGCCAGCAGTGGTCACCCCAGCCTGAGCTCCTACGAGCAGTACTTC
CASSGHPSLSSYEQYF
>TRBV2|.|TRBJ2-1|few
TGTGCCAGCAGTGCATACGAGGAGGACAGTCCAGACAATGAGCAGTTCTTC
CASSAYEEDSPDNEQFF
>TRBV2|TRBD2|TRBJ2-1|few
TGTGCCAGCCAGACTAGCGGTGCGTACAATGAGCAGTTCTTC
CASQTSGAYNEQFF
>TRBV4-3|.|TRBJ2-3|few
TGCGCCAGCAGCCAAGATAAGGGGAGCGACATCAGCACAGATACGCAGTATTTT
CASSQDKGSDISTDTQYF